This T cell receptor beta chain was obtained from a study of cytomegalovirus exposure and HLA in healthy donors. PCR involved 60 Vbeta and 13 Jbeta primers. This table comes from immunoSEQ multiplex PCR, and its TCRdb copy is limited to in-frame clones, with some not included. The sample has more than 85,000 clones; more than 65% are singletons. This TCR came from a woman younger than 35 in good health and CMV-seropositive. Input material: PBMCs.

The CDR3 coding sequence is TGTGCCAGCAGTGAAGTTGTGACTAGCGGACAAGAGACCCAGTACTTC. Protein: CASSEVVTSGQETQYF. The chain combines TRBV6-1 with TRBJ2-5; the match to TRBD2 covers 9 bases. The CDR3 covers 16 residues. Per the germline V gene, CDR1 is MNHNS and CDR2 is SASEGT. J gave up 2 bases and V 1 base, and 5 bases lay outside the gene matches.